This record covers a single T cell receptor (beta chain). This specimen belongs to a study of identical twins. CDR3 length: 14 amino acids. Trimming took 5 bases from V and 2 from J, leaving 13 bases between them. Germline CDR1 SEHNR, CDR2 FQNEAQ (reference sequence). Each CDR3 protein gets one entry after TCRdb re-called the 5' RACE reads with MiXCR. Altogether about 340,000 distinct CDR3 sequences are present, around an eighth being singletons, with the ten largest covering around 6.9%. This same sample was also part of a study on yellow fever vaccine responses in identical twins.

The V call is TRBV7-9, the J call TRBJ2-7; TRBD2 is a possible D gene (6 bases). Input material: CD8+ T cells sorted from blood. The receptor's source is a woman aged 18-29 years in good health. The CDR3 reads CASSRSGSPYEQYF. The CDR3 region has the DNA TGTGCCAGCAGCCGTAGCGGATCTCCCTACGAGCAGTACTTC. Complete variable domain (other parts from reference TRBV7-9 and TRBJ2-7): DTGVSQNPRHKITKRGQNVTFRCDPISEHNRLYWYRQTLGQGPEFLTYFQNEAQLEKSRLLSDRFSAERPKGSFSTLEIQRTEQGDSAMYLCASSRSGSPYEQYFGPGTRLTVT.